This T cell receptor beta chain was sequenced for a study of blood T cell repertoires in COVID-19. CDR1 is SNHLY and CDR2 is FYNNEI in the germline V gene. This CDR3 comprises 16 residues. Trimming took 5 bases from V and 2 from J, leaving 16 bases between them. TCRdb keeps only in-frame clones here, not all; method: immunoSEQ multiplex PCR. The repertoire holds over 85,000 clones, with nearly 90% as singletons. Sample: peripheral blood. The rearrangement links TRBV2 to TRBJ1-5; maybe TRBD1 (5 bases). This sequence originates from a human donor in a cohort sampled during active COVID-19. CDR3 in amino acids: CASSLQETLGNQPQHF. DNA for the CDR3: TGTGCCAGCAGTCTACAGGAAACCCTCGGCAATCAGCCCCAGCATTTT.